The clone carrying this T cell receptor (beta chain) was counted ten times or more. Relying on iRepertoire HTBI primers and Arm-PCR of CDR3 regions, the team built TCR beta libraries. From the multiplex PCR reads, TCRdb called clonotypes with MiXCR, one entry per CDR3 protein. This sample yields about 310,000 distinct CDR3 sequences, of which about a sixth are seen a single time; around 37% belongs to the top ten. The data stem from a study of regulatory T cells in long-lasting Graves disease. The CDR3 totals 15 residues. The V and J ends lost 1 base and 4 bases respectively, with 16 bases between them. CDR1 and CDR2 from the germline V gene are DFQATT and SNEGSKA (reference sequence). Noted time point: newly diagnosed GD, antithyroid drugs for less than 3 months. PBMC-extracted RNA yielded the TCR library.

The TCR comes from a female donor with Graves disease. The source was peripheral blood mononuclear cells (PBMCs), collected at new diagnosis, from a patient treated with antithyroid drugs. V and J are TRBV20-1 and TRBJ1-2; no clear D. CDR3: CSARVSQEAFYGYTF. CDR3 coding DNA: TGCAGTGCTAGAGTCTCCCAGGAAGCTTTCTATGGCTACACCTTC.